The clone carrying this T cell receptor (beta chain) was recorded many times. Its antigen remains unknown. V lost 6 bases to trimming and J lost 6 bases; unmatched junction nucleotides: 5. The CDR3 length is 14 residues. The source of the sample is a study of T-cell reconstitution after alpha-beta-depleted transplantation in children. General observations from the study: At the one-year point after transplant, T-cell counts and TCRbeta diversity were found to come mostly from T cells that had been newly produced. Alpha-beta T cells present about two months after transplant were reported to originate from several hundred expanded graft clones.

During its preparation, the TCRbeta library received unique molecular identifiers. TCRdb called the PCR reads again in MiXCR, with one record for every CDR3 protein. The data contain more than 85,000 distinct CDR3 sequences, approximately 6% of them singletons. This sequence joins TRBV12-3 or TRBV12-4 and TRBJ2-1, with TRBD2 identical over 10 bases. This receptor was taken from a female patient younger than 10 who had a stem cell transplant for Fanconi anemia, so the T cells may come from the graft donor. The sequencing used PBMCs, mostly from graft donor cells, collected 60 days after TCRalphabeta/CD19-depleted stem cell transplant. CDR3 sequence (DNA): TGTGCCAGCAGGAATAGCGGGAGGCTCAATGAGCAGTTCTTC. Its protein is CASRNSGRLNEQFF.